A single sample is the source of the 10 T cell receptor beta chains below, sequenced in a study of control samples from healthy donors and cancer patients. TCRdb's table, derived via immunoSEQ multiplex PCR, lists solely in-frame clones and lacks some. The profile shows tens of thousands of clones, nearly 85% of them singletons. Material for sequencing was blood. Receptor source: a man in his sixties in good health.

The table lists this clone with a count of one. The genes are TRBV19 and TRBJ1-1; D is possibly TRBD1 (6 bases). This CDR3 has 14 residues. Germline loops: CDR1 LNHDA, CDR2 SQIVND (reference sequence). V lost 3 bases and J 2 bases, leaving 10 bases between the germline ends. The CDR3 reads CASSIGTLNTEAFF. The CDR3 nucleotides read TGTGCCAGTAGTATCGGGACACTTAACACTGAAGCTTTCTTT. The entire variable domain, with the rest obtained from reference TRBV19 and TRBJ1-1, is as follows: DGGITQSPKYLFRKEGQNVTLSCEQNLNHDAMYWYRQDPGQGLRLIYYSQIVNDFQKGDIAEGYSVSREKKESFPLTVTSAQKNPTAFYLCASSIGTLNTEAFFGQGTRLTVV.

V and J are TRBV28 and TRBJ2-1, with D unresolved. The CDR3 totals 10 residues. With 8 bases removed from V and 1 base from J, the gap between germline ends came to 0 bases. Germline V gives CDR1 MDHEN, CDR2 SYDVKM. The CDR3 nucleotides are TGTGCCAGCTCCTACAATGAGCAGTTCTTC. Amino acid sequence: CASSYNEQFF. Combining the CDR3 with reference TRBV28 and TRBJ2-1 gives the whole variable domain DVKVTQSSRYLVKRTGEKVFLECVQDMDHENMFWYRQDPGLGLRLIYFSYDVKMKEKGDIPEGYSVSREKKERFSLILESASTNQTSMYLCASSYNEQFFGPGTRLTVL.

The chain joins TRBV27 to TRBJ2-7, with 8 bases matching TRBD2. The CDR3 is 13 amino acids. V lost 5 bases and J lost 3; bases outside the gene matches: 3. CDR1 is MNHEY and CDR2 is SMNVEV in the germline V gene (reference sequence). In DNA form, the CDR3 reads TGTGCCAGCAGTCTCGCGGGAGGCTACGAGCAGTACTTC. This sequence encodes CASSLAGGYEQYF.

The V and J genes are TRBV9 and TRBJ2-1, with 9 bases fitting TRBD1. The germline V gene has CDR1 SGDLS and CDR2 YYNGEE. With 0 bases clipped from V and 1 base from J, the junction kept 2 bases outside the gene matches. There are 16 residues in the CDR3. The DNA for the CDR3 is TGTGCCAGCAGCGTAGAGGGACAGGGTTCCTACAATGAGCAGTTCTTC. It is translated as CASSVEGQGSYNEQFF.

V and J are TRBV3-1 (or the pseudogene TRBV3-2) and TRBJ1-3; D uncertain. V was trimmed by 2 bases and J by 0 bases, leaving 5 bases between them. Germline values: CDR1 LGHDT, CDR2 YNNKEL (reference sequence). This CDR3 is 14 amino acids long. The CDR3 DNA sequence: TGTGCCAGCAGCCAAAGGAGCTCTGGAAACACCATATATTTT. This sequence encodes CASSQRSSGNTIYF.

The chain uses TRBV27 and TRBJ2-2; 9 nucleotides agree with TRBD1. Trimming removed 5 bases from V and 6 bases from J; junction bases left unmatched: 13. The CDR3 sequence is 17 residues long. Germline loops: CDR1 MNHEY, CDR2 SMNVEV (reference sequence). CDR3 coding DNA: TGTGCCAGCAGTAAAACGGGGACAGGGTGGTTCTCCGGGGAGCTGTTTTTT. Its protein is CASSKTGTGWFSGELFF.

The chain has TRBV6-5 and TRBJ2-1; D gene uncertain. The CDR3 spans 13 residues. The germline V gene has CDR1 MNHEY and CDR2 SVGAGI. V was trimmed by 1 base and J by 6 bases, leaving 7 bases between them. The CDR3 protein is CASSYWSGNEQFF. The CDR3 region has the DNA TGTGCCAGCAGTTACTGGAGTGGCAATGAGCAGTTCTTC.

The gene calls are TRBV18 and TRBJ2-2; the D call may be TRBD1 or TRBD2 (6 bases each). CDR1 is KGHSH, CDR2 LQKENI, per germline. There are 15 residues in the CDR3. The V end was cut by 0 bases, the J end by 5 bases, with 10 bases between. This CDR3 reads CASSPPRGETGELFF. The CDR3, as DNA: TGTGCCAGCTCACCACCTAGGGGGGAGACCGGGGAGCTGTTTTTT.

The chain links TRBV6-2 or TRBV6-3 to TRBJ2-7; 9 nucleotides align to TRBD2. The CDR3 is made up of 17 amino acids. V shed 2 bases, J shed 3 bases, and the junction held 11 bases outside the gene matches. The germline gives CDR1 MNHEY, CDR2 SVGEGT. Here the CDR3 reads CASSYPTRLAVRYEQYF. In DNA, the CDR3 is TGTGCCAGCAGTTACCCAACCCGACTAGCGGTCCGCTACGAGCAGTACTTC.

The J gene is TRBJ2-1, the V gene TRBV5-1; TRBD2 matches 9 bases. The CDR3 consists of 16 residues. V dropped 4 bases and J dropped 8; count of bases not matched to a gene: 13. Germline-derived CDR1 and CDR2 are SGHRS and YFSETQ. DNA of the CDR3: TGCGCCAGCAGCCTTGGAGGTCTAGCGGGAATAGATGAGCAGTTCTTC. Amino acids: CASSLGGLAGIDEQFF.